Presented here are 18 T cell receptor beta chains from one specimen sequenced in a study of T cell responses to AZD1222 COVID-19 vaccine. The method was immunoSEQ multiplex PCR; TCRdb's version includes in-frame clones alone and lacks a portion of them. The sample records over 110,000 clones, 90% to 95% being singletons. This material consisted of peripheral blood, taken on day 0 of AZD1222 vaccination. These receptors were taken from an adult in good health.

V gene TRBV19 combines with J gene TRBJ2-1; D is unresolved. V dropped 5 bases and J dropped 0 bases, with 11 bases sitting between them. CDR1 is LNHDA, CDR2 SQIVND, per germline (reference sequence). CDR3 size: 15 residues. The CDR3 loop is CASSVDRSSYNEQFF. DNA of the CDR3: TGTGCCAGTAGTGTCGACCGGAGCTCCTACAATGAGCAGTTCTTC.

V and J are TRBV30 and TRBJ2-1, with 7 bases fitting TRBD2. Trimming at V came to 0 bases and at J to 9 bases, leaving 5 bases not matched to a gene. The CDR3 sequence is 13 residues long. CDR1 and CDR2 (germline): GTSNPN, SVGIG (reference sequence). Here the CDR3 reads CAWSVAGPSEQFF. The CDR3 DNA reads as TGTGCCTGGAGTGTAGCGGGACCGAGTGAGCAGTTCTTC.

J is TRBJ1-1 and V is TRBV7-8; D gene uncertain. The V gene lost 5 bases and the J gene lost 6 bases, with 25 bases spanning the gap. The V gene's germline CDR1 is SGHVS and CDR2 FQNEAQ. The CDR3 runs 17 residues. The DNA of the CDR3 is TGTGCCAGCAGCCCCAATTCACTATATACGAGGGAGGCTGAAGCTTTCTTT. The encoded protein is CASSPNSLYTREAEAFF.

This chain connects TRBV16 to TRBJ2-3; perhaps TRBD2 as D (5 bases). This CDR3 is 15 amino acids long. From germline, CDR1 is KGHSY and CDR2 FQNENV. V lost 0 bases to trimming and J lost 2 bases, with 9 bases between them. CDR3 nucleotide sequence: TGTGCCAGCAGCCAATCGGGGAGAGACACAGATACGCAGTATTTT. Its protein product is CASSQSGRDTDTQYF. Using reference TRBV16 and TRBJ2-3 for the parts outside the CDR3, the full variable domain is GEEVAQTPKHLVRGEGQKAKLYCAPIKGHSYVFWYQQVLKNEFKFLISFQNENVFDETGMPKERFSAKCLPNSPCSLEIQATKLEDSAVYFCASSQSGRDTDTQYFGPGTRLTVL.

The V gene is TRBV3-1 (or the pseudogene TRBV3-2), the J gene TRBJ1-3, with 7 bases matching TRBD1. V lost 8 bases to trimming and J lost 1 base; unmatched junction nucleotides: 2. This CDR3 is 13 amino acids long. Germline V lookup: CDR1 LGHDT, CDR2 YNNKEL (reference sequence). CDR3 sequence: CASAGGSGNTIYF. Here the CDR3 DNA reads TGTGCCAGCGCAGGGGGATCTGGAAACACCATATATTTT.

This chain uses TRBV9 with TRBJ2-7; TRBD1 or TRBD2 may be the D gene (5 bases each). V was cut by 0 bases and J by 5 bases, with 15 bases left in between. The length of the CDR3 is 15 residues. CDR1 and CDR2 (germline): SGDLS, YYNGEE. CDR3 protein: CASSVGGTAFNEQYF. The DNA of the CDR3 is TGTGCCAGCAGCGTAGGTGGGACGGCCTTCAACGAGCAGTACTTC. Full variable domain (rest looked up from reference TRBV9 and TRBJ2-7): DSGVTQTPKHLITATGQRVTLRCSPRSGDLSVYWYQQSLDQGLQFLIQYYNGEERAKGNILERFSAQQFPDLHSELNLSSLELGDSALYFCASSVGGTAFNEQYFGPGTRLTVT.

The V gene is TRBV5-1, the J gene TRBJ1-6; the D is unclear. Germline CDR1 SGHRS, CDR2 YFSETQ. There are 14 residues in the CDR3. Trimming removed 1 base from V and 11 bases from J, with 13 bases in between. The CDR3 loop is CASSLSLSGTPLHF. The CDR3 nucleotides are TGCGCCAGCAGCTTGTCCCTCTCGGGAACACCCCTCCACTTT.

The CDR3 bases are TGTGCCAGTACCCGCAGTTTGACAGCGAACACTGAAGCTTTCTTT. It specifies CASTRSLTANTEAFF. The rearrangement uses TRBV19 and TRBJ1-1; tentatively, D is TRBD1 (5 bases). V was clipped by 7 bases and J by 1 base, with 16 bases between them. CDR3 length equals 15 residues. In germline, CDR1 is LNHDA, CDR2 SQIVND (reference sequence). The full variable domain, with the rest looked up from reference TRBV19 and TRBJ1-1, is DGGITQSPKYLFRKEGQNVTLSCEQNLNHDAMYWYRQDPGQGLRLIYYSQIVNDFQKGDIAEGYSVSREKKESFPLTVTSAQKNPTAFYLCASTRSLTANTEAFFGQGTRLTVV.

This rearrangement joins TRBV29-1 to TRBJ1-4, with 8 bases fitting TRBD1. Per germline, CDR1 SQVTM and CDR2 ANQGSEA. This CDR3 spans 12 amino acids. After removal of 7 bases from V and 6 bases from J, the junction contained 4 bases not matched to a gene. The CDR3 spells CSAKGQDEKLFF. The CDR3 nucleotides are TGCAGCGCCAAGGGACAGGATGAAAAACTGTTTTTT.

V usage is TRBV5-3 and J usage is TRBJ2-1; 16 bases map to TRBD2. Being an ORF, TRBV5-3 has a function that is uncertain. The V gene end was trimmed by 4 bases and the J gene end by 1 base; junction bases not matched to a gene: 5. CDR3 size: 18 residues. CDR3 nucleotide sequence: TGTGCCAGAAGCAAGGGACTAGCGGGAGGGTTATCCTACAATGAGCAGTTCTTC. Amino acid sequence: CARSKGLAGGLSYNEQFF.

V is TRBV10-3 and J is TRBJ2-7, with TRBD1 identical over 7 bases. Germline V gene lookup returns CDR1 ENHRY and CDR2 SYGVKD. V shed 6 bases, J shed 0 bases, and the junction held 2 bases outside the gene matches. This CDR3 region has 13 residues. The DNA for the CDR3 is TGTGCCATCAGGAGGGACAGCTCCTACGAGCAGTACTTC. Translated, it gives CAIRRDSSYEQYF.

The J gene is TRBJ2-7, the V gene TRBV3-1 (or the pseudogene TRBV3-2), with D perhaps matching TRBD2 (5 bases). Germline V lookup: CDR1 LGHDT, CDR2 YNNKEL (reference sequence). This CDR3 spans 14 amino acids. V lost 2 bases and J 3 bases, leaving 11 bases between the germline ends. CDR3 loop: CASSQLAGNYEQYF. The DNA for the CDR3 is TGTGCCAGCAGCCAACTAGCCGGGAACTACGAGCAGTACTTC.

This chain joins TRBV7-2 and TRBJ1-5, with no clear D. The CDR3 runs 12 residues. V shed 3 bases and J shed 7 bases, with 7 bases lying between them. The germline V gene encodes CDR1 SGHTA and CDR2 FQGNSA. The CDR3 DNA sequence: TGTGCCAGCAGCTTGATGTCGCAGCCCCAGCATTTT. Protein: CASSLMSQPQHF.

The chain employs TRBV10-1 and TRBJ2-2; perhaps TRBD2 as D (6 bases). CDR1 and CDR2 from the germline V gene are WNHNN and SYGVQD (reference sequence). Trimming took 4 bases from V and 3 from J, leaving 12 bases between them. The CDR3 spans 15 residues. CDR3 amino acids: CASSGGREDTGELFF. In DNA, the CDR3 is TGCGCCAGCAGTGGTGGCAGGGAGGACACCGGGGAGCTGTTTTTT.

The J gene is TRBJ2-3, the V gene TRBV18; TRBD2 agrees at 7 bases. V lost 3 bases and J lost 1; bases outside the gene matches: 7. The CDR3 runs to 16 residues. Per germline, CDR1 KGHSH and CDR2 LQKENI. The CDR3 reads CASSPAVTSGTDTQYF. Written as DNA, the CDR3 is TGTGCCAGCTCACCCGCCGTAACTAGCGGCACAGATACGCAGTATTTT.

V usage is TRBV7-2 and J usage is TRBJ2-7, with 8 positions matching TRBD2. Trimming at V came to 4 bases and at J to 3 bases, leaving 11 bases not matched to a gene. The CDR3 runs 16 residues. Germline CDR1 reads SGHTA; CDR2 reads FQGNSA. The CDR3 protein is CASSSIASGPNYEQYF. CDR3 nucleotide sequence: TGTGCCAGCAGCTCGATTGCTAGCGGGCCAAACTACGAGCAGTACTTC. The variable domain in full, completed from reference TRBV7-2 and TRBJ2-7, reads GAGVSQSPSNKVTEKGKDVELRCDPISGHTALYWYRQSLGQGLEFLIYFQGNSAPDKSGLPSDRFSAERTGGSVSTLTIQRTQQEDSAVYLCASSSIASGPNYEQYFGPGTRLTVT.

This CDR3 reads CASSVELTLAPLHF. The CDR3 bases are TGTGCCAGCAGCGTAGAATTGACCCTCGCACCCCTCCACTTT. The V call is TRBV9, the J call TRBJ1-6; D is ambiguous. CDR3 length: 14 residues. V was clipped by 0 bases and J by 11 bases, with 12 bases between them. From germline, CDR1 is SGDLS and CDR2 YYNGEE.

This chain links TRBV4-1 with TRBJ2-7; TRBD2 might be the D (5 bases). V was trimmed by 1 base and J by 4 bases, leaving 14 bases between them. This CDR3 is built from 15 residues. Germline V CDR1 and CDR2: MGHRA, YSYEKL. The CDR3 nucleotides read TGCGCCAGCAGCCAAGTAGTCCTAGCCAAATACGAGCAGTACTTC. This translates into CASSQVVLAKYEQYF.